The rows below give T cell receptor beta chains drawn from one sample of a study of control samples from healthy donors and cancer patients. Produced via immunoSEQ multiplex PCR; TCRdb's table is partial and in-frame only. The sample has about 110,000 clones, 90% seen once. Material: blood. All receptors come from a human donor in good health. The donor label of this sample is uncertain. The CDR3 runs from the conserved cysteine through the conserved F or W. Each record gives: D gene, clone size, J gene, V gene, CDR3 DNA, CDR3 protein. D genes are given only for firm matches. Clone size is not always given. Where it is, it says once, few, many or a class for expanded clones.

d_gene: -; abundance: -; j_gene: TRBJ2-7; v_gene: TRBV7-9; CDR3nt: TGTGCCAGCAGCCACAGAGAGAAGGGAGACGAGCAGTACTTC; CDR3aa: CASSHREKGDEQYF
d_gene: -; abundance: -; j_gene: TRBJ1-4; v_gene: TRBV11-2; CDR3nt: TGTGCCAGCAGCTCAGACCGAGGTGTCGGAAAACTGTTTTTT; CDR3aa: CASSSDRGVGKLFF
d_gene: -; abundance: -; j_gene: TRBJ1-1; v_gene: TRBV7-9; CDR3nt: TGTGCCAGCAGCGAGCCATTGCCGACTTTCGGACAGCCCCTTGAAGCTTTCTTT; CDR3aa: CASSEPLPTFGQPLEAFF
d_gene: -; abundance: -; j_gene: TRBJ1-4; v_gene: TRBV5-5; CDR3nt: TGTGCCAGCAGCTTTACAGGGACAACTAATGAAAAACTGTTTTTT; CDR3aa: CASSFTGTTNEKLFF
d_gene: TRBD1; abundance: -; j_gene: TRBJ2-7; v_gene: TRBV27; CDR3nt: TGTGCCAGCAGTTCCGGGACAGGGGGCCCATCCTACGAGCAGTACTTC; CDR3aa: CASSSGTGGPSYEQYF
d_gene: -; abundance: -; j_gene: TRBJ2-1; v_gene: TRBV28; CDR3nt: TGTGCCAGCAGTCTCCCCCGGAATGAGCAGTTCTTC; CDR3aa: CASSLPRNEQFF
d_gene: -; abundance: -; j_gene: TRBJ2-1; v_gene: TRBV12-3/TRBV12-4; CDR3nt: TGTGCCAGCAGTAGGACCGAGTACAATGAGCAGTTCTTC; CDR3aa: CASSRTEYNEQFF
d_gene: -; abundance: -; j_gene: TRBJ1-6; v_gene: TRBV3-1/TRBV3-2; CDR3nt: TGTGCCAGCAGCCGCACCAACAGGAATTCACCCCTCCACTTT; CDR3aa: CASSRTNRNSPLHF
d_gene: -; abundance: once; j_gene: TRBJ1-2; v_gene: TRBV5-4; CDR3nt: TGTGCCAGCAGCCCCGCGAACAGGGACTCCTATGGCTACACCTTC; CDR3aa: CASSPANRDSYGYTF
d_gene: -; abundance: -; j_gene: TRBJ1-5; v_gene: TRBV2; CDR3nt: TGTGCCAGCAGTGATCAAGGGAATAGCAATCAGCCCCAGCATTTT; CDR3aa: CASSDQGNSNQPQHF
d_gene: -; abundance: -; j_gene: TRBJ2-2; v_gene: TRBV30; CDR3nt: TGTGCCTGGAGGCCCAGGGGAAGCACCGGGGAGCTGTTTTTT; CDR3aa: CAWRPRGSTGELFF
d_gene: -; abundance: once; j_gene: TRBJ2-7; v_gene: TRBV11-2; CDR3nt: TGTGCCAGCAGCCCCAACACCGACAACGAGCAGTACTTC; CDR3aa: CASSPNTDNEQYF
d_gene: -; abundance: -; j_gene: TRBJ2-7; v_gene: TRBV3-1/TRBV3-2; CDR3nt: TGTGCCAGCAGCCAAGTCCCGGGTAACCACGAGCAGTACTTC; CDR3aa: CASSQVPGNHEQYF
d_gene: TRBD2; abundance: -; j_gene: TRBJ2-7; v_gene: TRBV18; CDR3nt: TGTGCCAGCTCATCGCTAGCGGGGGGCGAGGAGCAGTACTTC; CDR3aa: CASSSLAGGEEQYF
d_gene: -; abundance: -; j_gene: TRBJ1-5; v_gene: TRBV24-1; CDR3nt: TGTGCCACCAGTGAAGGTGGCAGGCTGGATCAGCCCCAGCATTTT; CDR3aa: CATSEGGRLDQPQHF
d_gene: TRBD1; abundance: -; j_gene: TRBJ1-5; v_gene: TRBV28; CDR3nt: TGTGCCAGCAAAAAAGGGGACAGGGACCATCAGCCCCAGCATTTT; CDR3aa: CASKKGDRDHQPQHF
d_gene: -; abundance: -; j_gene: TRBJ2-7; v_gene: TRBV11-1; CDR3nt: TGTGCCAGCAGCTTAGGCCAGGGGCACTACGAGCAGTACTTC; CDR3aa: CASSLGQGHYEQYF
d_gene: TRBD1; abundance: -; j_gene: TRBJ1-1; v_gene: TRBV7-8; CDR3nt: TGTGCCAGCAGCTTAGCCCGGGACAGGGACACTGAAGCTTTCTTT; CDR3aa: CASSLARDRDTEAFF
d_gene: TRBD2; abundance: once; j_gene: TRBJ2-5; v_gene: TRBV6-2/TRBV6-3; CDR3nt: TGTGCCAGCAGTTACGAATGGGCTAGCGGGGGAAAAGAGACCCAGTACTTC; CDR3aa: CASSYEWASGGKETQYF
d_gene: -; abundance: -; j_gene: TRBJ1-5; v_gene: TRBV4-2; CDR3nt: TGTGCCAGCAGCCAAGATCCGAACAATCAGCCCCAGCATTTT; CDR3aa: CASSQDPNNQPQHF
d_gene: -; abundance: -; j_gene: TRBJ2-5; v_gene: TRBV5-4; CDR3nt: TGTGCCAGCAGCCCCATCGGACAAGACCAAGAGACCCAGTACTTC; CDR3aa: CASSPIGQDQETQYF
d_gene: TRBD1; abundance: -; j_gene: TRBJ1-1; v_gene: TRBV19; CDR3nt: TGTGCCAGTAGGGCTACAGGGGCCACGGGGAACACTGAAGCTTTCTTT; CDR3aa: CASRATGATGNTEAFF
d_gene: TRBD2; abundance: once; j_gene: TRBJ2-4; v_gene: TRBV18; CDR3nt: TGTGCCAGCTCACCGGACAGCGGGGGCATTCAGTACTTC; CDR3aa: CASSPDSGGIQYF
d_gene: -; abundance: -; j_gene: TRBJ1-1; v_gene: TRBV10-3; CDR3nt: TGTGCCATCAGTGAGTCGGGGAGAGGGACTGAAGCTTTCTTT; CDR3aa: CAISESGRGTEAFF
d_gene: -; abundance: -; j_gene: TRBJ2-1; v_gene: TRBV5-1; CDR3nt: TGCGCCAGCAGCTTGGTGACTCTAGTGGAAGGCTACAATGAGCAGTTCTTC; CDR3aa: CASSLVTLVEGYNEQFF
d_gene: TRBD2; abundance: -; j_gene: TRBJ2-3; v_gene: TRBV2; CDR3nt: TGTGCCAGCAGGGCGGGACTAGCGTCAGATACGCAGTATTTT; CDR3aa: CASRAGLASDTQYF
d_gene: -; abundance: -; j_gene: TRBJ1-1; v_gene: TRBV12-3/TRBV12-4; CDR3nt: TGTGCCAGCAGTAGGGACCTGAACACTGAAGCTTTCTTT; CDR3aa: CASSRDLNTEAFF
d_gene: -; abundance: -; j_gene: TRBJ2-7; v_gene: TRBV19; CDR3nt: TGTGCCACCAAGGGGGGGCCCATCTACGAGCAGTACTTC; CDR3aa: CATKGGPIYEQYF
d_gene: -; abundance: -; j_gene: TRBJ2-3; v_gene: TRBV25-1; CDR3nt: TGTGCCAGCAGTGAGTCGCGACAGATGACTAGCACAGATACGCAGTATTTT; CDR3aa: CASSESRQMTSTDTQYF
d_gene: -; abundance: -; j_gene: TRBJ1-2; v_gene: TRBV21-1; CDR3nt: TGTGCCAGCAGCGCTTCCGGGACCGTATATGGCTACACCTTC; CDR3aa: CASSASGTVYGYTF
d_gene: TRBD1; abundance: -; j_gene: TRBJ1-2; v_gene: TRBV2; CDR3nt: TGTGCCAGCAGTCGGGACAGTATGAACTATGGCTACACCTTC; CDR3aa: CASSRDSMNYGYTF
d_gene: -; abundance: -; j_gene: TRBJ2-2; v_gene: TRBV18; CDR3nt: TGTGCCAGCTCACCAGGGAATACGAACACCGGGGAGCTGTTTTTT; CDR3aa: CASSPGNTNTGELFF
d_gene: TRBD1; abundance: -; j_gene: TRBJ1-2; v_gene: TRBV3-1/TRBV3-2; CDR3nt: TGTGCCAGCAGCCAGTACACAGGGGGCGAAGATGCCTACACCTTC; CDR3aa: CASSQYTGGEDAYTF
d_gene: TRBD1; abundance: -; j_gene: TRBJ1-1; v_gene: TRBV6-5; CDR3nt: TGTGCCAGCAGGCTCGGGACAGCTAACACTGAAGCTTTCTTT; CDR3aa: CASRLGTANTEAFF
d_gene: -; abundance: once; j_gene: TRBJ1-1; v_gene: TRBV5-1; CDR3nt: TGCGCCAGCAGCTTGCCCAACCGAACAGGGATGGGCGCCACTGAAGCTTTCTTT; CDR3aa: CASSLPNRTGMGATEAFF
d_gene: -; abundance: -; j_gene: TRBJ1-6; v_gene: TRBV11-2; CDR3nt: TGTGCCAGCAGCGTCGCTCACAGTTATTCACCCCTCCACTTT; CDR3aa: CASSVAHSYSPLHF
d_gene: TRBD1; abundance: -; j_gene: TRBJ1-1; v_gene: TRBV7-2; CDR3nt: TGTGCCAGCAGCTTCACAGGGGTGAGAGGTGGAGCTTTCTTT; CDR3aa: CASSFTGVRGGAFF
d_gene: -; abundance: -; j_gene: TRBJ1-6; v_gene: TRBV6-1; CDR3nt: TGTGCCAGCAGTGAAGAGGTTGGAGGGGTGTCACCCCTCCACTTT; CDR3aa: CASSEEVGGVSPLHF
d_gene: TRBD2; abundance: -; j_gene: TRBJ2-3; v_gene: TRBV6-4; CDR3nt: TGTGCCAGCAGTGACTCGCGCGGGGGGGGCACAGATACGCAGTATTTT; CDR3aa: CASSDSRGGGTDTQYF
d_gene: -; abundance: -; j_gene: TRBJ1-1; v_gene: TRBV5-5; CDR3nt: TGTGCCAGCAGCTTTCATCGGGGGAACACTGAAGCTTTCTTT; CDR3aa: CASSFHRGNTEAFF
d_gene: -; abundance: -; j_gene: TRBJ2-5; v_gene: TRBV29-1; CDR3nt: TGCAGCGTGTTGGGCAGGGCCCAAGAGACCCAGTACTTC; CDR3aa: CSVLGRAQETQYF
d_gene: TRBD1; abundance: -; j_gene: TRBJ2-1; v_gene: TRBV24-1; CDR3nt: TGTGCCACCAGTGATCTGACAGGGGTCTCGCAGTTCTTC; CDR3aa: CATSDLTGVSQFF
d_gene: TRBD2; abundance: -; j_gene: TRBJ2-3; v_gene: TRBV7-9; CDR3nt: TGTGCCAGCAGCTTAGGTGCTAGCGGGGCTAGCACAGATACGCAGTATTTT; CDR3aa: CASSLGASGASTDTQYF
d_gene: -; abundance: -; j_gene: TRBJ2-1; v_gene: TRBV12-3/TRBV12-4; CDR3nt: TGTGCCAGCTCCATATACAATGAGCAGTTCTTC; CDR3aa: CASSIYNEQFF
d_gene: -; abundance: -; j_gene: TRBJ2-1; v_gene: TRBV10-3; CDR3nt: TGTGCCATCGGGGATGAGCAGTTCTTC; CDR3aa: CAIGDEQFF
d_gene: TRBD1; abundance: many; j_gene: TRBJ1-2; v_gene: TRBV19; CDR3nt: TGTGCCAGTAGTACACCCACGACAGGGCCCTATGGCTACACCTTC; CDR3aa: CASSTPTTGPYGYTF
d_gene: -; abundance: -; j_gene: TRBJ1-1; v_gene: TRBV5-4; CDR3nt: TGTGCCAGCAGCTTTATGGGAGTTAACACTGAAGCTTTCTTT; CDR3aa: CASSFMGVNTEAFF
d_gene: TRBD2; abundance: -; j_gene: TRBJ2-3; v_gene: TRBV4-2; CDR3nt: TGTGCCAGCAGCCAAGAGGACGGGGGGGCCCTATATACGCAGTATTTT; CDR3aa: CASSQEDGGALYTQYF
d_gene: -; abundance: -; j_gene: TRBJ2-1; v_gene: TRBV10-3; CDR3nt: TGTGCCATCAGTGATCCCGGGACGTTGAGTGAGCAGTTCTTC; CDR3aa: CAISDPGTLSEQFF
d_gene: -; abundance: once; j_gene: TRBJ1-2; v_gene: TRBV12-3/TRBV12-4; CDR3nt: TGTGCCAGCAGTTTAGGGGGGGACGGCTACACCTTC; CDR3aa: CASSLGGDGYTF
d_gene: -; abundance: few; j_gene: TRBJ1-1; v_gene: TRBV3-1/TRBV3-2; CDR3nt: TGTGCCAGCAGCAATCGACGGAGTGAAGCTTTCTTT; CDR3aa: CASSNRRSEAFF
d_gene: -; abundance: -; j_gene: TRBJ1-2; v_gene: TRBV25-1; CDR3nt: TGTGCCAGCTCTCCCCCTGGGAATCCCTCTATGGATGGCTACACCTTC; CDR3aa: CASSPPGNPSMDGYTF
d_gene: -; abundance: -; j_gene: TRBJ2-7; v_gene: TRBV10-1; CDR3nt: TGCGCCAGCAGTGCGGACGGATCCTACGAGCAGTACTTC; CDR3aa: CASSADGSYEQYF
d_gene: TRBD2; abundance: -; j_gene: TRBJ2-3; v_gene: TRBV30; CDR3nt: TGTGCCTGGGCTACTAGCGGGGGGTGGACAGATACGCAGTATTTT; CDR3aa: CAWATSGGWTDTQYF
d_gene: TRBD1; abundance: -; j_gene: TRBJ1-2; v_gene: TRBV28; CDR3nt: TGTGCCAGCAGTTCAAACAGGGGCGGCGGCTACACCTTC; CDR3aa: CASSSNRGGGYTF
d_gene: TRBD1; abundance: -; j_gene: TRBJ2-2; v_gene: TRBV7-9; CDR3nt: TGTGCCAGCAGCTGGACAGGTATTGGCACCGGGGAGCTGTTTTTT; CDR3aa: CASSWTGIGTGELFF
d_gene: -; abundance: once; j_gene: TRBJ2-1; v_gene: TRBV7-2; CDR3nt: TGTGCCAGCAGGGGGTACAATGAGCAGTTCTTC; CDR3aa: CASRGYNEQFF
d_gene: -; abundance: -; j_gene: TRBJ2-7; v_gene: TRBV6-2/TRBV6-3; CDR3nt: TGTGCCAGCAGTTATGGGGGCAGAGGAGGGGAGCAGTACTTC; CDR3aa: CASSYGGRGGEQYF
d_gene: TRBD1; abundance: -; j_gene: TRBJ2-5; v_gene: TRBV12-5; CDR3nt: TGTGCTAGTGGTTTAGGGGGCACCGCCCGGAAAGAGACCCAGTACTTC; CDR3aa: CASGLGGTARKETQYF
d_gene: -; abundance: -; j_gene: TRBJ2-3; v_gene: TRBV11-3; CDR3nt: TGTGCCAGCAGCGCCCGACAGGGGAGGGGAGATACGCAGTATTTT; CDR3aa: CASSARQGRGDTQYF